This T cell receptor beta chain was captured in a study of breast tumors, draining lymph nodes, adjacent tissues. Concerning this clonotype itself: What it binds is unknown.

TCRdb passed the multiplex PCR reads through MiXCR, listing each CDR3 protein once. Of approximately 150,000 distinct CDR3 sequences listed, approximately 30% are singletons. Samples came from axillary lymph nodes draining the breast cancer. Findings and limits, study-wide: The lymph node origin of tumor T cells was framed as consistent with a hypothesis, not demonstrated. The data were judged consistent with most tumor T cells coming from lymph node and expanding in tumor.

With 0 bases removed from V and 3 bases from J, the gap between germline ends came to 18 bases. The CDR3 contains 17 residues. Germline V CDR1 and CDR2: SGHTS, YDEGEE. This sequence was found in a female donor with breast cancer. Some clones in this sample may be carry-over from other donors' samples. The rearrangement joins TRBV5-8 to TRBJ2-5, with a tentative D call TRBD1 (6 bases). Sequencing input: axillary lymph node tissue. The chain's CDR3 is CASSLDDRTGRKETQYF. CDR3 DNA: TGTGCCAGCAGCTTGGACGACAGGACCGGGCGAAAAGAGACCCAGTACTTC.